A single sample gave rise to the 27 T cell receptor beta chains below, sequenced in a study of T-cell memory formation after mild COVID-19 (dated by TCRdb to about 2021). The protocol used for the library was 5' RACE. Sequenced using an Illumina NovaSeq 6000. Through fastp at Q25 and MiXCR, TCRdb rebuilt clones from the public reads, retaining in-frame beta chains. Under each unique CDR3 protein, matching rows form one entry showing the most common genes and DNA. Within this sample are 150,000 to 200,000 distinct CDR3 sequences, with approximately 16% of them counted one time only. The ten largest account for approximately 2.2% of the sample. The material sequenced was PBMCs or a T cell subset sorted from them (not recorded which). The receptors come from an adult woman who had mild COVID-19 (a few samples of this study predate the infection). The sample titles of this study are shuffled in the database, so cell type and time point are left out; the donor was told from shared clones.

This clonotype has just a few counts. V usage is TRBV11-3 and J usage is TRBJ2-1; the match to TRBD2 covers 14 bases. Germline V gene sequence: CDR1 SGHNT, CDR2 YENEEA. V lost 4 bases to trimming and J lost 14 bases; unmatched junction nucleotides: 10. The CDR3 sequence is 15 residues long. As DNA, the CDR3 is TGTGCCAGCAGCTCTCAGACTAGCGGGAGGGAGATCAAGTTCTTC. Translated, it gives CASSSQTSGREIKFF.

The V call is TRBV12-3 or TRBV12-4, the J call TRBJ1-4; D not resolved. V was shortened by 8 bases and J by 1 base, with 5 bases between the two germline ends. This CDR3 has 12 amino acids. CDR3 sequence reads: CASCRTNEKLFF. Written as DNA, the CDR3 is TGTGCCAGCTGTAGAACTAATGAAAAACTGTTTTTT.

This clonotype was seen only a few times. This sequence joins TRBV6-2 or TRBV6-3 and TRBJ2-3; TRBD2 aligns across 7 bases. V lost 0 bases to trimming and J lost 4 bases; unmatched junction nucleotides: 4. There are 15 residues in the CDR3. The V gene's germline CDR1 is MNHEY and CDR2 SVGEGT. The CDR3 DNA sequence: TGTGCCAGCAGTTACTCGGGGACTATCGCAGATACGCAGTATTTT. Its protein is CASSYSGTIADTQYF.

In this sample, this clonotype turned up a few times. The V call is TRBV6-1, the J call TRBJ1-5, with D perhaps TRBD1 (5 bases). The CDR3 has 15 amino acids. The V gene lost 1 base and the J gene lost 4 bases, with 11 bases spanning the gap. Germline CDR1 and CDR2: MNHNS and SASEGT. The DNA of the CDR3 is TGTGCCAGCAGTGAAGGACGGGCAGGGAATCAGCCCCAGCATTTT. Its translation is CASSEGRAGNQPQHF.

This clonotype was detected ten times or more. This chain uses TRBV5-1 with TRBJ1-2, with 8 bases identical to TRBD1. The V gene's germline CDR1 is SGHRS and CDR2 YFSETQ. The CDR3 covers 14 residues. Germline trimming cut 3 bases from V and 2 bases from J; bases unmatched to any gene: 3. CDR3 region: CASSSTGGNYGYTF. The CDR3 DNA follows: TGCGCCAGCAGCTCCACAGGGGGAAACTATGGCTACACCTTC.

The chain is built from TRBV21-1 and TRBJ2-7. TRBV21-1 corresponds to a pseudogene. There are 15 residues in the CDR3. CDR3 nucleotide sequence: TGTGCCAGCAGCAATCGGGCAAAAAGAGCCTACGAGCAGTACTTC. It encodes CASSNRAKRAYEQYF.

The chain combines TRBV6-5 with TRBJ2-3; D remains unclear. The V and J ends lost 2 bases and 1 base respectively, with 4 bases between them. CDR1 is MNHEY and CDR2 is SVGAGI in the germline V gene. There are 13 residues in the CDR3. The CDR3 spells CASSYPGTDTQYF. The CDR3 DNA reads TGTGCCAGCAGTTACCCAGGCACAGATACGCAGTATTTT.

The CDR3 is CSSLPGLSYNEQFF. In DNA form, the CDR3 reads TGCAGCTCCCTTCCGGGCCTGAGTTACAATGAGCAGTTCTTC. The V and J genes are TRBV29-1 and TRBJ2-1, with unresolved D. In germline, CDR1 is SQVTM, CDR2 ANQGSEA. The CDR3 has 14 amino acids. V was shortened by 8 bases and J by 4 bases, with 18 bases between the two germline ends.

The chain employs TRBV28 and TRBJ2-7, with unresolved D. Trimming cost V 3 bases and J 4 bases, with 7 bases left between them. Germline assignment: CDR1 MDHEN and CDR2 SYDVKM. The CDR3 totals 12 residues. The CDR3 protein is CASSLPPYEQYF. CDR3 DNA sequence: TGTGCCAGCAGTTTGCCCCCATACGAGCAGTACTTC.

This clonotype has just a few counts. The rearrangement links TRBV6-2 or TRBV6-3 to TRBJ1-1; possibly TRBD1 for D (5 bases). The CDR3 contains 16 residues. In germline, CDR1 is MNHEY, CDR2 SVGEGT. V lost 2 bases and J 3 bases, leaving 16 bases between the germline ends. The CDR3 protein is CASSYTAVGRDTEAFF. CDR3 DNA sequence: TGTGCCAGCAGTTACACCGCAGTGGGGCGGGACACTGAAGCTTTCTTT.

This clonotype was seen only a few times. The V and J genes are TRBV3-1 and TRBJ2-1; 10 bases agree with TRBD2. Germline-derived CDR1 and CDR2 are LGHDT and YNNKEL (reference sequence). J lost 0 bases, V lost 3 bases, and 2 bases had no gene match. The CDR3 spans 16 residues. CDR3 nucleotides: TGTGCCAGCAGCCAGGCTAGCGGGGGCTCCTACAATGAGCAGTTCTTC. This codes for CASSQASGGSYNEQFF.

This chain connects TRBV7-2 to TRBJ2-1; D tentatively fits TRBD1 or TRBD2 (7 bases each). This CDR3 spans 15 amino acids. V was clipped by 5 bases and J by 15 bases, with 26 bases between them. The germline gives CDR1 SGHTA, CDR2 FQGNSA. The CDR3 bases are TGTGCCAGCAGCATCCCCCAGGGGGGGGTCCCTCGCCGGTTCTTC. Translated: CASSIPQGGVPRRFF.

In its sample, this clonotype was seen a few times. The V and J genes are TRBV6-1 and TRBJ1-2; possible D gene TRBD1, 6 bases. Germline CDR1 and CDR2: MNHNS and SASEGT. V lost 8 bases and J lost 3, with 19 bases in between. CDR3 length equals 15 residues. The CDR3, as DNA: TGTGCCAGCTCAGAAAGCTGGACAGAAGACTATGGCTACACCTTC. Translated, it gives CASSESWTEDYGYTF.

This clonotype was detected a few times. The rearrangement links TRBV4-2 to TRBJ2-7; 7 bases align to TRBD1. Germline trimming cut 4 bases from V and 1 base from J; bases unmatched to any gene: 7. This CDR3 contains 15 residues. Per germline, CDR1 LGHNA and CDR2 YNFKEQ. This CDR3 is CASSPTRDRSYEQYF. In DNA form, the CDR3 reads TGTGCCAGCAGCCCGACCCGGGACAGATCCTACGAGCAGTACTTC.

The chain recombines TRBV7-8 with TRBJ2-1; maybe TRBD2 (6 bases). The CDR3 contains 13 residues. Between the trimmed V and J ends, which lost 11 bases and 1 base, there was a span of 12 bases. The germline V gene encodes CDR1 SGHVS and CDR2 FQNEAQ. The CDR3 DNA follows: TGTGCCGGCTCGGGGAGGTCCTACAATGAGCAGTTCTTC. It translates to CAGSGRSYNEQFF.

A few counts support this clonotype. The chain links TRBV9 to TRBJ2-5; D ambiguous. Between the trimmed V and J ends, which lost 2 bases and 1 base, there was a span of 6 bases. The CDR3 has 13 amino acids. Germline CDR1 SGDLS, CDR2 YYNGEE. In nucleotides, the CDR3 is TGTGCCAGCAGCGTGTCCCCCCAAGAGACCCAGTACTTC. This translates into CASSVSPQETQYF.

The CDR3 loop is CASSRPLGDNNEKLFF. The CDR3, as DNA: TGTGCCAGCAGCCGACCCCTGGGGGACAATAATGAAAAACTGTTTTTT. V usage is TRBV3-1 and J usage is TRBJ1-4, with a possible D match to TRBD1 (6 bases). V lost 4 bases and J 4 bases, leaving 16 bases between the germline ends. The CDR3 spans 16 residues. The germline gives CDR1 LGHDT, CDR2 YNNKEL (reference sequence).

This chain joins TRBV12-3 or TRBV12-4 and TRBJ2-3, with unresolved D. V lost 2 bases to trimming and J lost 2 bases, with 14 bases between them. CDR3 length equals 16 residues. CDR3 loop: CASSLMPRPNTDTQYF. As DNA, the CDR3 is TGTGCCAGCAGTTTAATGCCCAGGCCAAACACAGATACGCAGTATTTT.

This sequence joins TRBV9 and TRBJ2-5; 8 bases map to TRBD1. The length of the CDR3 is 16 residues. Germline values: CDR1 SGDLS, CDR2 YYNGEE. V trimming: 2 bases; J trimming: 1 base; junction bases outside the gene matches: 7. The CDR3, as DNA: TGTGCCAGCAGCGTGAGATCGGGACAGGCCCAAGAGACCCAGTACTTC. Translating gives CASSVRSGQAQETQYF. The full variable domain, completed using reference TRBV9 and TRBJ2-5, is DSGVTQTPKHLITATGQRVTLRCSPRSGDLSVYWYQQSLDQGLQFLIQYYNGEERAKGNILERFSAQQFPDLHSELNLSSLELGDSALYFCASSVRSGQAQETQYFGPGTRLLVL.

This clonotype has just a few counts. The DNA for the CDR3 is TGTGCCAGCAGCGCGGGGAATGAGCAGTTCTTC. Translation: CASSAGNEQFF. The V call is TRBV6-5, the J call TRBJ2-1; the D gene is possibly TRBD2 (6 bases). The CDR3 runs 11 residues. V lost 6 bases and J lost 7, with 7 bases in between. Germline CDR1 reads MNHEY; CDR2 reads SVGAGI.

The chain joins TRBV9 to TRBJ2-5, with 8 bases matching TRBD1. Unmatched junction bases numbered 7, after V lost 4 bases and J lost 5 bases. Looked up from germline, CDR1 is SGDLS and CDR2 is YYNGEE. CDR3 length equals 14 residues. CDR3 nucleotide sequence: TGTGCCAGCAGCAAAGGACAGGGCAGGGAGACCCAGTACTTC. Protein sequence: CASSKGQGRETQYF. The whole variable domain, filled in from reference TRBV9 and TRBJ2-5, reads DSGVTQTPKHLITATGQRVTLRCSPRSGDLSVYWYQQSLDQGLQFLIQYYNGEERAKGNILERFSAQQFPDLHSELNLSSLELGDSALYFCASSKGQGRETQYFGPGTRLLVL.

The chain couples TRBV2 to TRBJ2-7; D is undetermined. Germline-derived CDR1 and CDR2 are SNHLY and FYNNEI. This CDR3 spans 15 amino acids. V was trimmed by 5 bases and J by 0 bases, leaving 14 bases between them. CDR3 residues: CASSSSTTNSYEQYF. The CDR3 DNA follows: TGTGCCAGCAGTTCCAGTACCACAAACTCCTACGAGCAGTACTTC.

This sequence joins TRBV2 and TRBJ1-4, with 12 bases aligning to TRBD1. V lost 8 bases, J lost 8 bases, and 9 bases stayed unmatched. This CDR3 is 15 amino acids long. The germline V gene has CDR1 SNHLY and CDR2 FYNNEI. CDR3 DNA sequence: TGTGCCAGCCGGGACAGGGGGCTGGATGGCGAAAAACTGTTTTTT. Amino acids: CASRDRGLDGEKLFF.

This clonotype turned up a few times. The gene calls are TRBV2 and TRBJ2-5, with D possibly matching TRBD1 (6 bases). V was shortened by 1 base and J by 0 bases, with 9 bases between the two germline ends. CDR1 SNHLY and CDR2 FYNNEI come from the germline V gene. This CDR3 region has 15 residues. DNA for the CDR3: TGTGCCAGCAGTGAAGTAGGGGGTTACCAAGAGACCCAGTACTTC. As protein: CASSEVGGYQETQYF.

This clonotype was detected only a few times. This chain connects TRBV5-6 to TRBJ2-1; TRBD1 aligns across 7 bases. Trimming at V came to 6 bases and at J to 1 base, leaving 4 bases not matched to a gene. Germline V CDR1 and CDR2: SGHDT, YYEEEE. The CDR3 loop spans 14 amino acids. The CDR3 DNA reads TGTGCCAGCAACCGACAGGGTTCCTACAATGAGCAGTTCTTC. Protein: CASNRQGSYNEQFF.

The genes are TRBV4-3 and TRBJ2-2, with 15 bases that match TRBD2. J gave up 5 bases and V 3 bases, and 4 bases lay outside the gene matches. Germline V lookup: CDR1 LGHNA, CDR2 YSLEER. The CDR3 sequence is 17 residues long. CDR3 bases: TGCGCCAGCAGCCACGTGGGACTAGCGGGAGGAACCGGGGAGCTGTTTTTT. Translated: CASSHVGLAGGTGELFF.

V and J are TRBV7-9 and TRBJ2-2; D perhaps matches TRBD2 (6 bases). The germline V and J ends were trimmed by 7 bases and 0 bases, with 12 bases remaining between them. Germline-derived CDR1 and CDR2 are SEHNR and FQNEAQ (reference sequence). The CDR3 totals 15 residues. In DNA, the CDR3 is TGTGCCAGCACCCTGCGGGGCCCGAACACCGGGGAGCTGTTTTTT. Its translation is CASTLRGPNTGELFF.